This TCR beta chain was observed in a study of blood T cell repertoires in COVID-19. Across the whole study: Specimens from acute and convalescent COVID-19 originated in the United States, Italy and Spain. T cells, B-cell-depleted T cells, or PBMCs provided the cDNA or gDNA that served as material.

Original handling: Reference gene primer amplification yielded estimated nucleated cell counts. Only in-frame clones appear in the TCRdb table, and some are missing; sequencing was by immunoSEQ multiplex PCR. V and J calls and clone size are those listed in that table; D and trimming were worked out from the DNA. The table includes around 120,000 clones, around four fifths detected once. This clone was seen more than once but under ten times. At one end the junction does not follow the germline gene, possibly because of a read error. Germline V lookup: CDR1 SSHAT, CDR2 FNYEAQ (reference sequence). The CDR3 has 14 amino acids.

The TCR sequence derives from an older man with active or convalescent COVID-19. The sequenced sample was peripheral blood. The chain employs TRBV7-7 and TRBJ1-3; no firm D call. The CDR3 reads CASSLDGSGNTIYF. For the CDR3, the DNA is TGTGCTAGCAGCTTAGACGGCTCTGGAAACACCATATATTTT.